This T cell receptor beta chain was identified in a study of shared clonotypes between healthy human individuals. Study results and limitations: The low donor count limited represented genetic and exposure-history diversity. Naive subsets typically showed greater estimated richness than memory subsets. Naive CD4 clonotypes were shared across a few donors at 4% to 5%.

On this clone itself: The antigen is unknown.

Original methodology: Junction-only sequences without quality scores were provided by ImmunoSEQ, so filtering was different. Libraries were prepared by immunoSEQ multiplex PCR; TCRdb keeps only in-frame clonotypes and omits some of them. The D gene and trimming were derived from the DNA, and the V and J assignments and clone size from that table. The sample shows about 1,900,000 clones, about 95% of them seen only once. Naive-designated CD8 cells lacked CD45RO, were positively enriched for CCR7, and omitted terminally differentiated effector memory CD45RA+ cells. The CDR3 is 16 residues long. V dropped 2 bases and J dropped 8 bases, with 20 bases sitting between them. Germline CDR1 SGHDT, CDR2 YYEEEE.

The sequencing sample was made of naive CD8+ T cells sorted from blood. This rearrangement joins TRBV5-6 to TRBJ1-5; D remains ambiguous. This receptor was identified in a man in his late teens or twenties in good health. CDR3 nucleotides: TGTGCCAGCAGCTTAACCGGAGCGGACTTTTCAGAGCCCCAGCATTTT. It codes for CASSLTGADFSEPQHF.